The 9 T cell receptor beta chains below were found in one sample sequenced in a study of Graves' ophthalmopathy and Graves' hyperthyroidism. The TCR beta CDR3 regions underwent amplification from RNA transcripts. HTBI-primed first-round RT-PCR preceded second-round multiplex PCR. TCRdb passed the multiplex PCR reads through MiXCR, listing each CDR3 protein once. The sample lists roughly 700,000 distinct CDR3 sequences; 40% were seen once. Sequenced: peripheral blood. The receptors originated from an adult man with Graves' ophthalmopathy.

Here the CDR3 reads CASSLTTGFRNQPQHF. The CDR3, as DNA: TGTGCCAGCAGCTTAACTACAGGGTTTCGCAATCAGCCCCAGCATTTT. The J gene is TRBJ1-5, the V gene TRBV7-8; tentative D call: TRBD1 (6 bases). The germline gives CDR1 SGHVS, CDR2 FQNEAQ. The CDR3 runs to 16 residues. V dropped 2 bases and J dropped 2 bases, with 13 bases sitting between them.

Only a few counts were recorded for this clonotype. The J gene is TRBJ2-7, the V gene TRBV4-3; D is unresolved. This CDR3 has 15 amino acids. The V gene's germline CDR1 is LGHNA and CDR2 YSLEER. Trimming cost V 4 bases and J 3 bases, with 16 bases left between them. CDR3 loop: CASSLLTRRLYEQYF. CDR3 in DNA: TGCGCCAGCAGCCTCCTAACCAGGCGACTCTACGAGCAGTACTTC.

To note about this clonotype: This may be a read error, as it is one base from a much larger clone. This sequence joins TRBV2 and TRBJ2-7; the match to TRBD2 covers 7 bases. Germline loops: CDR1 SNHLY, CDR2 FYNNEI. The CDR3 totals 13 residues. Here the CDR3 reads CASVAGPSYEQHF. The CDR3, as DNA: TGTGCCAGCGTAGCGGGCCCCTCCTACGAGCAGCACTTC.

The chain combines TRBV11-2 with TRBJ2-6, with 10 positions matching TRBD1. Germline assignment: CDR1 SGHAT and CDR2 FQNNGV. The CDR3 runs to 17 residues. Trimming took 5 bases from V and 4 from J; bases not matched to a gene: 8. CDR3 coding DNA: TGTGCCAGCAGCCAACCGGGACAGGGGACCGGGGCCAACGTCCTGACTTTC. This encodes CASSQPGQGTGANVLTF.

CDR3 DNA sequence: TGCGCCAGCAGCTTGATGGGTCAGTATGGCTACACCTTC. Encoded protein: CASSLMGQYGYTF. The chain recombines TRBV5-1 with TRBJ1-2, with D unresolved. CDR1 is SGHRS and CDR2 is YFSETQ in the germline V gene. Deletions cut 1 base from V and 5 bases from J, with 9 bases between. CDR3 length: 13 residues.

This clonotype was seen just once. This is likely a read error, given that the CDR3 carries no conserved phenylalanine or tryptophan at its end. CDR3 in DNA: TGTGCCGGCAGCTCTTGGACAGGGAGCCACGAGCAGTACCTC. Translation gives CAGSSWTGSHEQYL. This chain uses TRBV7-9 with TRBJ2-7; TRBD1 agrees at 8 bases. This CDR3 region has 14 residues. The V gene's germline CDR1 is SEHNR and CDR2 FQNEAQ (reference sequence).

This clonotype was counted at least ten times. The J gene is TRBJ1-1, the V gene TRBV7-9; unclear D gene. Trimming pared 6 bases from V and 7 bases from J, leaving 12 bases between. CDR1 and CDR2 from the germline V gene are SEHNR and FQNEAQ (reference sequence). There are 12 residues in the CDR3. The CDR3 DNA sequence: TGTGCCAGCAGTCCTGGACGGATTGAAGCTTTCTTT. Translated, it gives CASSPGRIEAFF.

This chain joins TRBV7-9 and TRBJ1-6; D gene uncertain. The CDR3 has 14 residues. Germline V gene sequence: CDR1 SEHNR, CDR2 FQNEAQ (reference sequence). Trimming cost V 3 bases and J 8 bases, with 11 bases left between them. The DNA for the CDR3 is TGTGCCAGCAGCTTGGGCAGCTTATATTCACCCCTCCACTTT. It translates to CASSLGSLYSPLHF.

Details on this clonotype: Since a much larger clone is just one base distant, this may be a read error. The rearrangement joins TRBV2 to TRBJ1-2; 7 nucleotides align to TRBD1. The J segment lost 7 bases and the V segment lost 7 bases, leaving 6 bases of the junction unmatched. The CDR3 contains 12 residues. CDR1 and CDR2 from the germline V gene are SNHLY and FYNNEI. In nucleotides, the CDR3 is TGTGCCAGCACCAATAGACAGGGTGGCTACACCTTC. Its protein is CASTNRQGGYTF.